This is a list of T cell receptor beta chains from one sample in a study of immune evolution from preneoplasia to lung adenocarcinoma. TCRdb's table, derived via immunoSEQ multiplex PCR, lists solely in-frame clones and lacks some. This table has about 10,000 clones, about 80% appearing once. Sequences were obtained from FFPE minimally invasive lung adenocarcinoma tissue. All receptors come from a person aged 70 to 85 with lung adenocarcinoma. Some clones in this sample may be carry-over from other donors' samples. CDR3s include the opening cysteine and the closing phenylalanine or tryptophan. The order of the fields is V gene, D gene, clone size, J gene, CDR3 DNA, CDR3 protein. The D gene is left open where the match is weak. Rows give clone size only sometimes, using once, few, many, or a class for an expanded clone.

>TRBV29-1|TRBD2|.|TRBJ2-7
TGCAGCGGGCGGGAGGGCCAAGGGGAGCAGTACTTC
CSGREGQGEQYF
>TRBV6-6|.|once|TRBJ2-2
TGTGCCAGCAGTTACCCCGAGCAGAACACCGGGGAGCTGTTTTTT
CASSYPEQNTGELFF
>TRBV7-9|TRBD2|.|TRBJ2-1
TGTGCCAGCAGAGCCCCGGGACTAGCGGGAGGGAATGAGCAGTTCTTC
CASRAPGLAGGNEQFF
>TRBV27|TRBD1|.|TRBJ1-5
TGTGCCAGCAGTTCGACAGGGTTGGGCAATCAGCCCCAGCATTTT
CASSSTGLGNQPQHF
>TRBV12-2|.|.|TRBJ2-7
TGTGCAAGTCCACGACAGGGGGCAGACGAGCAGTACTTC
CASPRQGADEQYF
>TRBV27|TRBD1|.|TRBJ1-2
TGTGCCAGCAGTCCGGCTCGGACAGGCGGCTACACCTTC
CASSPARTGGYTF
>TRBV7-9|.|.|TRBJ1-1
TGTGCCAGCAGCTTAGGCGATAGGGGACGGAGCACTGAAGCTTTCTTT
CASSLGDRGRSTEAFF
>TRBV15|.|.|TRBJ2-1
TGTGCCACCAGGTACACCGGCTCAGGGGTCTCCTACAATGAGCAGTTCTTC
CATRYTGSGVSYNEQFF
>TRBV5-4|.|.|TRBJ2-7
TGTGCCAGCAGCTCTACTTACGAGCAGTACTTC
CASSSTYEQYF
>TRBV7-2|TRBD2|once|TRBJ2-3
TGTGCCAGCAGCCTTAAGCGGGGGGCTAGCGCAGATACGCAGTATTTT
CASSLKRGASADTQYF
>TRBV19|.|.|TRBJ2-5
TGTGCCAGTAGTCCGCGGAGGGAGAGTGAGACCCAGTACTTC
CASSPRRESETQYF
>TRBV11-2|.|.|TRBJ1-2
TGTGCCAGCAGCATATCGAACTATGGCTACACCTTC
CASSISNYGYTF
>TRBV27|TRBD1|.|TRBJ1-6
TGTGCCAGCAGTTTGGGACAGGGTTATAATTCACCCCTCCACTTT
CASSLGQGYNSPLHF
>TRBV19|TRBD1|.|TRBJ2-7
TGTGCCAGTAGTGCCGGGGACAGGTCCTACGAGCAGTACTTC
CASSAGDRSYEQYF
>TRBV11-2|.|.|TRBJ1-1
TGTGCCAGCAGCCCCCGGACCGCTAACACTGAAGCTTTCTTT
CASSPRTANTEAFF
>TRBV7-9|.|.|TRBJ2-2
TGTGCCAGCCGGGACGGGACCGGGGAGCTGTTTTTT
CASRDGTGELFF
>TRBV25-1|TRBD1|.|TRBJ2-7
TGTGCCAGCAGTGAGGACAGGTTCTTCTCCTACGAGCAGTACTTC
CASSEDRFFSYEQYF
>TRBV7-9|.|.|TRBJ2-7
TGTGCCAGCAGCGGGTTACAGGCAGGGACCTACGAGCAGTACTTC
CASSGLQAGTYEQYF